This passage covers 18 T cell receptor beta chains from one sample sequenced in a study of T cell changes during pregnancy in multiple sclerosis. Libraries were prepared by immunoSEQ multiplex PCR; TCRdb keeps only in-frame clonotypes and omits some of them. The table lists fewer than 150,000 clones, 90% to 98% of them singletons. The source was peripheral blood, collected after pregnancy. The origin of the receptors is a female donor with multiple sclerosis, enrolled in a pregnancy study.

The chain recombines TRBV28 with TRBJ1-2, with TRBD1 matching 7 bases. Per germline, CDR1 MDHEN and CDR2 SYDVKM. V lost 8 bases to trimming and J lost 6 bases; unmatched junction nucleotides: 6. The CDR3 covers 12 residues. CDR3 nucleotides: TGTGCCAGCGTGACAGGGCAGCATGGCTACACCTTC. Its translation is CASVTGQHGYTF.

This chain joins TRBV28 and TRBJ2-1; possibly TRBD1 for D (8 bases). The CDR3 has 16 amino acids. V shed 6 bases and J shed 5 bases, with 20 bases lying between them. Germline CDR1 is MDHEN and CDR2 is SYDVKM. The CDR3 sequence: CASSLGGTGPHNEQFF. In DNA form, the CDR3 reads TGTGCCAGCAGCCTGGGGGGGACAGGACCACACAATGAGCAGTTCTTC.

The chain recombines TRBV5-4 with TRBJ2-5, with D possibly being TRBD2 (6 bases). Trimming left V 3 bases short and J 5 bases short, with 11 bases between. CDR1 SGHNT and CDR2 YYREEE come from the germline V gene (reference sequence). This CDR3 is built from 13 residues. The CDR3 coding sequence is TGTGCCAGCAGCTCGGGACTCCGGGAGACCCAGTACTTC. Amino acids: CASSSGLRETQYF.

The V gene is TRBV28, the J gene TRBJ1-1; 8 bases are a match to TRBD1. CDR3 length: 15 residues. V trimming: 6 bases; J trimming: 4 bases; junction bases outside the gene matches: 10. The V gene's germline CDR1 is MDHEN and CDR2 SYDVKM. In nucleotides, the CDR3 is TGTGCCAGCAGCCCCCTCCGGCAGGGGGCCACTGAAGCTTTCTTT. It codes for CASSPLRQGATEAFF.

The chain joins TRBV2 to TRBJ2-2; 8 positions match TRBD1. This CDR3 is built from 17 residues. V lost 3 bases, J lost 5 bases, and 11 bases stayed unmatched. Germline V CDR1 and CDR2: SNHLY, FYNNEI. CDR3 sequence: CASSDLGRGLWTGELFF. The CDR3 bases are TGTGCCAGCAGTGATCTCGGCAGGGGGCTTTGGACCGGGGAGCTGTTTTTT.

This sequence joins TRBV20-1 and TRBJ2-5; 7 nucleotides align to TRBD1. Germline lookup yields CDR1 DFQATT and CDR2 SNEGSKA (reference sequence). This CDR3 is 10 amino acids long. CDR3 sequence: CRTGEETQYF. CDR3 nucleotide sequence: TGCAGAACAGGGGAGGAGACCCAGTACTTC.

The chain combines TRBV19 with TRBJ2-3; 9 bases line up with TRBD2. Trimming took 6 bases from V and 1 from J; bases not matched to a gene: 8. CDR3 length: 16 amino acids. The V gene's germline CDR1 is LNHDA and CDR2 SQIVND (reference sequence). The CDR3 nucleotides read TGTGCCAGTAGCGGACTAGCGCTCTCGGGCACAGATACGCAGTATTTT. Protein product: CASSGLALSGTDTQYF.

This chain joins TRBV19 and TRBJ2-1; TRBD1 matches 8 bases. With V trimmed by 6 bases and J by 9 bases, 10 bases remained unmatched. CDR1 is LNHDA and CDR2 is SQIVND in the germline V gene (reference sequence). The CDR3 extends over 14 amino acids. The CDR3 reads CASSLRTGLSEQFF. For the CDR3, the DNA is TGTGCCAGTAGCCTAAGGACAGGGTTAAGTGAGCAGTTCTTC.

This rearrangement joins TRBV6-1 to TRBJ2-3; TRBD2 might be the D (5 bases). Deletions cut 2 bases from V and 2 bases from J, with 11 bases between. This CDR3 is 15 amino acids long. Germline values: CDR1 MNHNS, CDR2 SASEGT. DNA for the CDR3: TGTGCCAGCAGTGAATCTGGACTCCACACAGATACGCAGTATTTT. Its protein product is CASSESGLHTDTQYF.

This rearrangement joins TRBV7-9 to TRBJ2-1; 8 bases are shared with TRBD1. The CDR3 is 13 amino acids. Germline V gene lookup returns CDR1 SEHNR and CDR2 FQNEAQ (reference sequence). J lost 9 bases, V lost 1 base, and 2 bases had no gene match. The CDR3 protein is CASSLEDRAEQFF. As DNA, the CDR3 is TGTGCCAGCAGCTTAGAGGACAGGGCTGAGCAGTTCTTC. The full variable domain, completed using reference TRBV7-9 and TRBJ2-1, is DTGVSQNPRHKITKRGQNVTFRCDPISEHNRLYWYRQTLGQGPEFLTYFQNEAQLEKSRLLSDRFSAERPKGSFSTLEIQRTEQGDSAMYLCASSLEDRAEQFFGPGTRLTVL.

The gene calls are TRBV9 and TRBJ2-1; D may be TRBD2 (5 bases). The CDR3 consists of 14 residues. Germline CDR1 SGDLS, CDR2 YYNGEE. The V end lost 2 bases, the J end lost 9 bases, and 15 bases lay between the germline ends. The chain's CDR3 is CASSVGSEVGEQFF. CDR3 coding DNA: TGTGCCAGCAGCGTGGGTAGCGAAGTAGGTGAGCAGTTCTTC.

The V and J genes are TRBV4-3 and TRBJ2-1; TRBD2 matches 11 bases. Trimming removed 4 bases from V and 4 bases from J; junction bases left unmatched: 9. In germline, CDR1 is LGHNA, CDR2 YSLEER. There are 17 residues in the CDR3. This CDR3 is CASSRATSGSHYNEQFF. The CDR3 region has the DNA TGCGCCAGCAGCCGGGCCACTAGCGGGAGCCATTACAATGAGCAGTTCTTC.

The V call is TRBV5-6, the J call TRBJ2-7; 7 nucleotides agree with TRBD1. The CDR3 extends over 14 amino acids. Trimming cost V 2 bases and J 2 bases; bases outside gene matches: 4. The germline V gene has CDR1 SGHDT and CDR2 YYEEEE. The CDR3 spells CASSFRDSTYEQYF. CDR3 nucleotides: TGTGCCAGCAGCTTCCGGGACAGCACCTACGAGCAGTACTTC.

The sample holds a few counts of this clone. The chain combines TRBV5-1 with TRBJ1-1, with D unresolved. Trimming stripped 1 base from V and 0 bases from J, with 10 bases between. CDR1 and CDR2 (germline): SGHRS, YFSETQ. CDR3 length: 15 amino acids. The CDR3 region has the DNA TGCGCCAGCAGCTTGATAGGCGGTTTGAACACTGAAGCTTTCTTT. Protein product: CASSLIGGLNTEAFF. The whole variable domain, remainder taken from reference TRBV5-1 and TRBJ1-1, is KAGVTQTPRYLIKTRGQQVTLSCSPISGHRSVSWYQQTPGQGLQFLFEYFSETQRNKGNFPGRFSGRQFSNSRSEMNVSTLELGDSALYLCASSLIGGLNTEAFFGQGTRLTVV.

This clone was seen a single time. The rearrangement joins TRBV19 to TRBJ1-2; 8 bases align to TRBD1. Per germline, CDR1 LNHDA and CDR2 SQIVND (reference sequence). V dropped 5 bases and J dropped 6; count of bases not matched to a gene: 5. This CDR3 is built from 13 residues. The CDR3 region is CASSSGTGNGYTF. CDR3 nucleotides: TGTGCCAGTAGTTCCGGGACAGGTAATGGCTACACCTTC.

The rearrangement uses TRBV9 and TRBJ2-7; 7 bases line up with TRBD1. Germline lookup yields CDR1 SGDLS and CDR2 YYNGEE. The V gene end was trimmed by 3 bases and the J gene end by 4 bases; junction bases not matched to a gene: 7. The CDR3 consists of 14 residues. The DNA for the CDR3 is TGTGCCAGCAGCGCTACCGGGACAGCGTACGAGCAGTACTTC. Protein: CASSATGTAYEQYF.

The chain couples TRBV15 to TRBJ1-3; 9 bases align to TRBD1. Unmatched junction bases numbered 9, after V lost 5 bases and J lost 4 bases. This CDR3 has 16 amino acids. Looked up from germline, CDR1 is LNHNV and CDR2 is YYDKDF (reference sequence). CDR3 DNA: TGTGCCACCAGCCCCGGGACAGGGTCTACCGGAAACACCATATATTTT. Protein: CATSPGTGSTGNTIYF.

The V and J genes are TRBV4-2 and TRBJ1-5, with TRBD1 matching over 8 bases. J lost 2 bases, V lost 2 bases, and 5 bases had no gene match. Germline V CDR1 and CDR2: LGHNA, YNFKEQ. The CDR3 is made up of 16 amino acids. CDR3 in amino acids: CASSQTGQVGNQPQHF. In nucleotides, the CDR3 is TGTGCCAGCAGCCAAACGGGACAGGTGGGCAATCAGCCCCAGCATTTT.